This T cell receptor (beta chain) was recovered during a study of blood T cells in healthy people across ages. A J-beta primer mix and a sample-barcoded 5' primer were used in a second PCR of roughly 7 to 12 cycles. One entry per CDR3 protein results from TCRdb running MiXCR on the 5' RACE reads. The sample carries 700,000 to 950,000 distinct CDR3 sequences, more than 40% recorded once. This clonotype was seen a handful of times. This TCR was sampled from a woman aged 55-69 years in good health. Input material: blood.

Written as DNA, the CDR3 is TGCGCCAGCAGCGCAACCAGCGCCACCACTAGCACAGATACGCAGTATTTT. Translating it yields CASSATSATTSTDTQYF. This chain joins TRBV5-1 and TRBJ2-3; D not resolved. CDR1 and CDR2 (germline): SGHRS, YFSETQ. The CDR3 runs to 17 residues. V gave up 4 bases and J gave up 0 bases, with 18 bases separating them. The complete variable domain, with remaining parts taken from reference TRBV5-1 and TRBJ2-3, reads KAGVTQTPRYLIKTRGQQVTLSCSPISGHRSVSWYQQTPGQGLQFLFEYFSETQRNKGNFPGRFSGRQFSNSRSEMNVSTLELGDSALYLCASSATSATTSTDTQYFGPGTRLTVL.